The sequence of this T cell receptor beta chain was determined in a study of T cell responses to AZD1222 COVID-19 vaccine. In this sample, this clone turned up once. CDR1 and CDR2 from the germline V gene are KGHDR and SFDVKD. With V trimmed by 3 bases and J by 5 bases, 6 bases remained unmatched. The CDR3 is 16 amino acids. Clones were read by immunoSEQ multiplex PCR, and TCRdb kept only the in-frame ones, dropping some. Of 200,000 or so clones in the sample, approximately 95% are singletons; the top ten hold 1%. The chain joins TRBV24-1 to TRBJ2-2; 9 bases map to TRBD1. The sample in question was peripheral blood, obtained 28 days after the second AZD1222 dose. The receptor comes from an adult who received the AZD1222 COVID-19 vaccine. The CDR3 DNA reads TGTGCCACCAGTGATACCGGGACAGGGATGACCGGGGAGCTGTTTTTT. Its translation: CATSDTGTGMTGELFF.